Shown below are 19 T cell receptor beta chains from a single sample sequenced in a study of vaccination and CD4 T cells after COVID-19 (dated by TCRdb to between 2021 and 2023). The treatment or condition label of this sample denotes: roughly 11-day PBMC culture with coronavirus spike peptide pools or control peptides (ViraFEST assay). Libraries were built with PCR. Sequencing took place on an Illumina iSeq 100. TCR sequencing of DNA from cultured CD4+ T cells used the Oncomine TCR Beta short-read assay at the Johns Hopkins FTIC core. TCRdb redid the processing of the public reads, applying fastp at Q25 and MiXCR, and retained in-frame beta chains. Every CDR3 protein is listed once, alongside the most common genes and DNA of its rows. The sample table contains 10,000 to 15,000 distinct CDR3 sequences; only one count was recorded for 50% of them. Roughly 13% of the sample is taken by the ten largest.

What these receptors recognize is not known. The sequencing sample was made of CD4+ T cells from blood, cultured in vitro. All receptors come from a human donor who had recovered from COVID-19.

This chain connects TRBV2 to TRBJ2-5; TRBD1 might be the D (6 bases). V lost 6 bases to trimming and J lost 1 base, with 9 bases between them. Germline-derived CDR1 and CDR2 are SNHLY and FYNNEI. The CDR3 loop spans 13 amino acids. CDR3: CASRQGFQETQYF. CDR3 nucleotide sequence: TGTGCCAGCAGGCAGGGGTTCCAAGAGACCCAGTACTTC.

The rearrangement uses TRBV20-1 and TRBJ1-2; a possible D gene is TRBD1 (5 bases). Germline V gene sequence: CDR1 DFQATT, CDR2 SNEGSKA (reference sequence). V gave up 4 bases and J gave up 2 bases, with 5 bases separating them. The CDR3 has 11 residues. CDR3 DNA sequence: TGCAGTGCTACAGGGAACTATGGCTACACCTTC. Protein sequence: CSATGNYGYTF.

The gene calls are TRBV10-3 and TRBJ2-7; 8 nucleotides match TRBD1. V lost 5 bases to trimming and J lost 10 bases; unmatched junction nucleotides: 16. Per the germline V gene, CDR1 is ENHRY and CDR2 is SYGVKD. The CDR3 extends over 15 amino acids. In nucleotides, the CDR3 is TGTGCCATCAGTTTTACCGGGACAGGTCTGTTAGATCAGTACTTC. It encodes CAISFTGTGLLDQYF.

The chain recombines TRBV19 with TRBJ1-1, with TRBD1 as a possible D gene (5 bases). Trimming cost V 8 bases and J 4 bases, with 29 bases left between them. CDR1 and CDR2 from the germline V gene are LNHDA and SQIVND (reference sequence). The CDR3 length is 18 residues. The CDR3 here is CASGAGSPSIGQGTEAFF. The CDR3 DNA reads TGTGCCAGTGGGGCCGGGAGTCCCTCGATTGGCCAAGGCACTGAAGCTTTCTTT.

This sequence joins TRBV7-9 and TRBJ2-2; the D gene could be TRBD1 or TRBD2 (6 bases each). The V gene lost 5 bases and the J gene lost 6 bases, with 10 bases spanning the gap. The CDR3 consists of 13 residues. CDR1 is SEHNR, CDR2 FQNEAQ, per germline (reference sequence). The chain's CDR3 is CASSDRGAGELFF. The CDR3 nucleotides are TGTGCCAGCAGCGATAGGGGGGCCGGGGAGCTGTTTTTT.

This chain connects TRBV20-1 to TRBJ1-2; D gene uncertain. The CDR3 covers 12 residues. The germline V and J ends were trimmed by 2 bases and 7 bases, with 11 bases remaining between them. CDR1 is DFQATT and CDR2 is SNEGSKA in the germline V gene (reference sequence). DNA for the CDR3: TGCAGTGCTAGACCACTTCCTGGTGGCTACACCTTC. It is translated as CSARPLPGGYTF.

Regarding this clonotype: Since the CDR3 does not end with the conserved phenylalanine or tryptophan, this likely comes from a read error. This rearrangement joins TRBV27 to TRBJ2-2; D is undetermined. CDR1 and CDR2 from the germline V gene are MNHEY and SMNVEV (reference sequence). Trimming pared 4 bases from V and 2 bases from J, leaving 8 bases between. There are 14 residues in the CDR3. For the CDR3, the DNA is TGTGCCAGCAGTTCCCTATTAAACACCGGGGAGCTGTTTCTT. This translates into CASSSLLNTGELFL.

V gene TRBV6-4 combines with J gene TRBJ1-1; maybe TRBD1 (5 bases). The length of the CDR3 is 12 residues. Germline V gene sequence: CDR1 MRHNA, CDR2 SNTAGT. V dropped 0 bases and J dropped 11 bases, with 10 bases sitting between them. CDR3 loop: CASSDSSWGAFF. The CDR3 DNA reads TGTGCCAGCAGTGACTCCTCTTGGGGGGCTTTCTTT.

This clonotype was observed a few times. The chain links TRBV2 to TRBJ2-4; D gene unclear. Trimming took 5 bases from V and 5 from J, leaving 13 bases between them. Germline CDR1 and CDR2: SNHLY and FYNNEI. The CDR3 runs to 14 residues. CDR3 sequence (DNA): TGTGCCAGCAGTTTCTCAGGACGGGAAAACATTCAGTACTTC. It is translated as CASSFSGRENIQYF.

The V gene is TRBV5-1, the J gene TRBJ2-2; 9 bases map to TRBD1. Germline V gene lookup returns CDR1 SGHRS and CDR2 YFSETQ. The V and J ends lost 3 bases and 5 bases, in that order; junction bases with no gene match: 11. The CDR3 has 17 amino acids. CDR3 amino acids: CASSSPTQGARTGELFF. The DNA of the CDR3 is TGCGCCAGCAGCTCCCCTACACAGGGGGCTAGGACCGGGGAGCTGTTTTTT.

The V call is TRBV5-1, the J call TRBJ2-7; 10 bases fit TRBD2. The CDR3 covers 15 residues. V trimming: 4 bases; J trimming: 3 bases; junction bases outside the gene matches: 7. The V gene's germline CDR1 is SGHRS and CDR2 YFSETQ. The chain's CDR3 is CASSTSLAGFYEQYF. CDR3 coding DNA: TGCGCCAGCAGCACCTCACTAGCGGGGTTCTACGAGCAGTACTTC.

The chain joins TRBV6-1 to TRBJ2-7; 12 bases are a match to TRBD2. V was clipped by 2 bases and J by 5 bases; unmatched bases: 7. Germline assignment: CDR1 MNHNS and CDR2 SASEGT. This CDR3 region has 16 residues. CDR3 in DNA: TGTGCCAGCAGTGAATCTAGCGGGGGGGCGTGGCACGAGCAGTACTTC. Amino acid sequence: CASSESSGGAWHEQYF.

The chain employs TRBV6-1 and TRBJ1-1; 9 bases match TRBD1. From germline, CDR1 is MNHNS and CDR2 SASEGT. Trimming took 7 bases from V and 4 from J; bases not matched to a gene: 19. The CDR3 is made up of 18 amino acids. The CDR3: CASIYQPGQGSIGTEAFF. The CDR3 nucleotides are TGTGCCAGCATCTACCAGCCGGGACAGGGCTCAATCGGCACTGAAGCTTTCTTT.

This sequence joins TRBV6-1 and TRBJ1-2; D is unclear. The CDR3 length is 11 residues. Germline loops: CDR1 MNHNS, CDR2 SASEGT. Trimming took off 6 bases at V and 4 bases at J, with 6 bases between the two ends. The CDR3 spells CASRQIYGYTF. CDR3 bases: TGTGCCAGCAGGCAGATCTATGGCTACACCTTC.

The chain uses TRBV11-3 and TRBJ1-1; 8 nucleotides line up with TRBD1. CDR1 and CDR2 from the germline V gene are SGHNT and YENEEA. The ends lost 1 base at V and 0 bases at J; junction bases unmatched: 13. The CDR3 extends over 19 amino acids. In DNA, the CDR3 is TGTGCCAGCAGCTTAGGCCCCCAGTGGGGCAGGGGGCTGAACACTGAAGCTTTCTTT. It yields the protein CASSLGPQWGRGLNTEAFF.

This sequence joins TRBV11-3 and TRBJ2-6; a possible D gene is TRBD2 (5 bases). V shed 0 bases and J shed 2 bases, with 14 bases lying between them. Germline V lookup: CDR1 SGHNT, CDR2 YENEEA. This CDR3 region has 18 residues. Written as DNA, the CDR3 is TGTGCCAGCAGCTTAGACCAGTTGGGGAGTGCTGGGGCCAACGTCCTGACTTTC. It codes for CASSLDQLGSAGANVLTF.

This clonotype was picked up one time. V and J are TRBV6-1 and TRBJ1-3; 7 bases align to TRBD1. The CDR3 loop spans 13 amino acids. In germline, CDR1 is MNHNS, CDR2 SASEGT. Losses at the gene ends were 6 bases for V and 2 bases for J; bases not matched to a gene: 1. This CDR3 is CASRTGTGNTIYF. The DNA for the CDR3 is TGTGCCAGCAGGACAGGGACTGGAAACACCATATATTTT.

This chain connects TRBV6-2 or TRBV6-3 to TRBJ1-1; D remains unclear. Trimming shortened V by 9 bases and J by 6 bases, and 23 bases separated the two germline ends. CDR3 length: 15 amino acids. The germline V gene encodes CDR1 MNHEY and CDR2 SVGEGT. CDR3 sequence (DNA): TGTGCCAGACCACCACCGACCAGAAGGGTGGCTGAAGCTTTCTTT. This sequence encodes CARPPPTRRVAEAFF.

The chain couples TRBV20-1 to TRBJ1-1; D gene ambiguous. Trimming removed 6 bases from V and 0 bases from J, with 11 bases in between. From germline, CDR1 is DFQATT and CDR2 SNEGSKA (reference sequence). The CDR3 has 13 amino acids. As DNA, the CDR3 is TGCAGTGCCCCTCGATACGTGAACACTGAAGCTTTCTTT. Encoded protein: CSAPRYVNTEAFF.